The sample holds one count of the clone carrying this T cell receptor (beta chain). The sample belongs to a study of T cells in Graves' hyperthyroidism and ophthalmopathy. CDR3 length: 16 amino acids. Germline CDR1 is SEHNR and CDR2 is FQNEAQ (reference sequence). Trimming cost V 3 bases and J 2 bases, with 17 bases left between them. The source material, RNA transcripts, was used to amplify TCR beta CDR3 regions. HTBI primers drove first-round RT-PCR of the TCR CDR3. TCRdb fed the multiplex PCR reads into MiXCR, producing one record per CDR3 protein. The profile shows over 700,000 distinct CDR3 sequences, about 38% of them singletons.

The TCR was taken from a man younger than 35 with Graves' hyperthyroidism. Sequenced material: blood. The rearrangement uses TRBV7-9 and TRBJ2-7; the D gene is possibly TRBD2 (7 bases). CDR3 amino acids: CASSLGGGVLAYEQYF. The CDR3 bases are TGTGCCAGCAGCTTGGGAGGGGGGGTATTGGCCTACGAGCAGTACTTC.